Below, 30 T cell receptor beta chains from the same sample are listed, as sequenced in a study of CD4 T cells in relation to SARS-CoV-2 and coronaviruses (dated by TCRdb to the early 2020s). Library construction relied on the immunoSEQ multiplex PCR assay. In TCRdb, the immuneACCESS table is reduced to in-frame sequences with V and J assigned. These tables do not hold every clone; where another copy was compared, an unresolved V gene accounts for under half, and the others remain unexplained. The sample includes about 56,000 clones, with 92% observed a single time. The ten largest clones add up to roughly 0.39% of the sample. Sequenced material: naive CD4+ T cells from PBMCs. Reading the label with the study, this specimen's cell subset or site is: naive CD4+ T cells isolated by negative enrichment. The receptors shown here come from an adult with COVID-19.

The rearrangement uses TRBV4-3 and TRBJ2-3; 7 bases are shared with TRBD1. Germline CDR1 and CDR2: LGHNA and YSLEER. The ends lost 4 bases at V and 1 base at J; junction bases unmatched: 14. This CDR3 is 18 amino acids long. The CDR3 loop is CASSRTQPGDSRTDTQYF. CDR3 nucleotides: TGCGCCAGCAGCCGGACGCAACCCGGGGACAGCCGCACAGATACGCAGTATTTT.

The CDR3 sequence: CASSQYGARSNEQFF. In DNA form, the CDR3 reads TGTGCCAGCAGCCAATATGGGGCCCGAAGCAATGAGCAGTTCTTC. The rearrangement joins TRBV28 to TRBJ2-1; a possible D gene is TRBD1 (5 bases). The CDR3 sequence is 15 residues long. CDR1 and CDR2 (germline): MDHEN, SYDVKM. V was trimmed by 6 bases and J by 6 bases, leaving 18 bases between them.

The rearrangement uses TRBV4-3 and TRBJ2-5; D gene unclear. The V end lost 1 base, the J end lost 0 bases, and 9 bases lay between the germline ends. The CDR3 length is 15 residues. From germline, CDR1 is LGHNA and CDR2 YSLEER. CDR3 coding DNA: TGCGCCAGCAGCCAAGGGACCGCGTACCAAGAGACCCAGTACTTC. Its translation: CASSQGTAYQETQYF.

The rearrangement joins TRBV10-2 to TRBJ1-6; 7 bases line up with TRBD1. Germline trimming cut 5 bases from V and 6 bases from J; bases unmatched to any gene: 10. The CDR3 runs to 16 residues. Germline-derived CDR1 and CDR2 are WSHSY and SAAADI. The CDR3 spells CASSSTLQGFNSPLHF. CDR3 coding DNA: TGCGCCAGCAGTTCGACCCTACAGGGGTTTAATTCACCCCTCCACTTT.

The CDR3 sequence: CASSLPAGTVEGEQYF. The CDR3, as DNA: TGTGCCAGCAGCTTACCAGCCGGGACTGTAGAAGGCGAGCAGTACTTC. The genes are TRBV11-2 and TRBJ2-7; D is perhaps TRBD2 (6 bases). V lost 2 bases, J lost 6 bases, and 20 bases lay in between. Germline V gene data show CDR1 as SGHAT and CDR2 as FQNNGV. The CDR3 has 16 residues.

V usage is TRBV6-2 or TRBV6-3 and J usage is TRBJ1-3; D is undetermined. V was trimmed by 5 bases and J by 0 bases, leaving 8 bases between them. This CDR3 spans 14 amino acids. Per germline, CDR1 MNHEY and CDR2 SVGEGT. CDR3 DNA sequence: TGTGCCAGCAGTGACACCAGCTCTGGAAACACCATATATTTT. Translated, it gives CASSDTSSGNTIYF.

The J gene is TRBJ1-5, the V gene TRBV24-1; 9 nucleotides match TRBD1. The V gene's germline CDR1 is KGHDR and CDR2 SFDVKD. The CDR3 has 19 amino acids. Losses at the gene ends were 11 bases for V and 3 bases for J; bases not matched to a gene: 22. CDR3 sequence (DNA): TGTGCCAACCAACTCTACGGGACAGGGACTAGGTGGTTCAATCAGCCCCAGCATTTT. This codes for CANQLYGTGTRWFNQPQHF.

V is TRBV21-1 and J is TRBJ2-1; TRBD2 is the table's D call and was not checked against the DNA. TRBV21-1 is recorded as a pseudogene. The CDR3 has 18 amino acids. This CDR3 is CASSKVLLAGKSGNEQFF. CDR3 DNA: TGTGCCAGCAGCAAAGTCCTTTTAGCGGGAAAATCGGGCAATGAGCAGTTCTTC.

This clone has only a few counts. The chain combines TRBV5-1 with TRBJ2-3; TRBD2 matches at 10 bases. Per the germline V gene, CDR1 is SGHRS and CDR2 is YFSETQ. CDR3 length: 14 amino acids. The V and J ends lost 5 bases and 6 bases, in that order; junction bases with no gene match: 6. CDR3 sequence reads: CASRASGSTDTQYF. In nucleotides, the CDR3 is TGCGCCAGCAGGGCTAGCGGGAGTACTGATACGCAGTATTTT. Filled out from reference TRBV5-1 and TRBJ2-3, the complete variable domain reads KAGVTQTPRYLIKTRGQQVTLSCSPISGHRSVSWYQQTPGQGLQFLFEYFSETQRNKGNFPGRFSGRQFSNSRSEMNVSTLELGDSALYLCASRASGSTDTQYFGPGTRLTVL.

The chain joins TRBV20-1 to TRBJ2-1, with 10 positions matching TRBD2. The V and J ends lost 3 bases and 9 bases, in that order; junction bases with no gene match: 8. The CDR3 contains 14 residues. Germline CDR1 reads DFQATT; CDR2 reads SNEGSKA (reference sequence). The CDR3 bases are TGCAGTGCTAGTCGTACTAGCGGGATCGTTGAGCAGTTCTTC. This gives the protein CSASRTSGIVEQFF.

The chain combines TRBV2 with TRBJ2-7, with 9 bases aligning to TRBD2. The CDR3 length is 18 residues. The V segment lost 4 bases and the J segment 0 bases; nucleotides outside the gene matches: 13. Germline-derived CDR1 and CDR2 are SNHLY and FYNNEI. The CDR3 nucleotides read TGTGCCAGCAGTGTTGGGCTAGCGGGACCAATTAGCTCCTACGAGCAGTACTTC. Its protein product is CASSVGLAGPISSYEQYF.

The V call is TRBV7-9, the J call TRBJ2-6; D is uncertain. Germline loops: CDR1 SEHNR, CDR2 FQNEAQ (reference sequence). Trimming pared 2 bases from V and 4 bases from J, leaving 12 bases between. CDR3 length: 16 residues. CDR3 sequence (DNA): TGTGCCAGCAGCTTACCAAGGGCTGGAGGGGCCAACGTCCTGACTTTC. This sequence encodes CASSLPRAGGANVLTF.

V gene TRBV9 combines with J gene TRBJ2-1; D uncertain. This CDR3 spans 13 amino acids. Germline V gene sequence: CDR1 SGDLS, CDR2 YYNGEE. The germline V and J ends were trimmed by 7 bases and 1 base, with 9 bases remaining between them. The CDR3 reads CASRPGSYNEQFF. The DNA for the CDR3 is TGTGCCAGCCGTCCCGGGTCCTACAATGAGCAGTTCTTC.

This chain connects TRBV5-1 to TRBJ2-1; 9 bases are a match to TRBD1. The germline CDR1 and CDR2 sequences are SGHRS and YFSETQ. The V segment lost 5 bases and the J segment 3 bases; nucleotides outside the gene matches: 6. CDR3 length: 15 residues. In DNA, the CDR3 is TGCGCCAGCAGGACCGGGACAGGGAACTACAATGAGCAGTTCTTC. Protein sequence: CASRTGTGNYNEQFF.

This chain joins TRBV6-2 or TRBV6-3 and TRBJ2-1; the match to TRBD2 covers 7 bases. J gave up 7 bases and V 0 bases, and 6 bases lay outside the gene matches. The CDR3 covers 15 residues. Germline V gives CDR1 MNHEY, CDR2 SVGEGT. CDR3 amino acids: CASSYSRLAVNEQFF. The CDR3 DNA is TGTGCCAGCAGTTACTCGAGGCTAGCGGTGAATGAGCAGTTCTTC.

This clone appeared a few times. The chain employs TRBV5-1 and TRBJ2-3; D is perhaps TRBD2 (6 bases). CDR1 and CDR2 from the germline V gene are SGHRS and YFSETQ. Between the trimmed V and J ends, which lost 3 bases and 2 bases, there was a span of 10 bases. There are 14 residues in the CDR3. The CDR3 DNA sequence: TGCGCCAGCAGCTCCTCGGGAGCCACAGATACGCAGTATTTT. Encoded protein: CASSSSGATDTQYF.

Written as DNA, the CDR3 is TGTGCCAGCAGCCGACTAGGCGGGAATTACAATGAGCAGTTCTTC. This gives the protein CASSRLGGNYNEQFF. The rearrangement links TRBV7-9 to TRBJ2-1, with D possibly TRBD2 on 6 matching bases. V was cut by 5 bases and J by 4 bases, with 15 bases left in between. Germline V CDR1 and CDR2: SEHNR, FQNEAQ (reference sequence). There are 15 residues in the CDR3.

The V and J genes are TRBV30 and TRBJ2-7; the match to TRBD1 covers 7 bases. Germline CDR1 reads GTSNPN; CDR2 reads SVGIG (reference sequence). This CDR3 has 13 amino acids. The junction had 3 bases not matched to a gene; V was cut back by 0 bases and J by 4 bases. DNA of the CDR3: TGTGCCTGGAGTGTAACAGGGGAATACGAGCAGTACTTC. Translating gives CAWSVTGEYEQYF. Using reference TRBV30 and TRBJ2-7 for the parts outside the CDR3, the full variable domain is SQTIHQWPATLVQPVGSPLSLECTVEGTSNPNLYWYRQAAGRGLQLLFYSVGIGQISSEVPQNLSASRPQDRQFILSSKKLLLSDSGFYLCAWSVTGEYEQYFGPGTRLTVT.

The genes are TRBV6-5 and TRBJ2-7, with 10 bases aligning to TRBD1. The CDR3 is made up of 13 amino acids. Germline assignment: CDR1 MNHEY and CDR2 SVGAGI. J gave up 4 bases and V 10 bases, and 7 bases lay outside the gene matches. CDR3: CATSGDRGYEQYF. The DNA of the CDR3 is TGTGCCACCTCTGGGGACAGGGGATACGAGCAGTACTTC.

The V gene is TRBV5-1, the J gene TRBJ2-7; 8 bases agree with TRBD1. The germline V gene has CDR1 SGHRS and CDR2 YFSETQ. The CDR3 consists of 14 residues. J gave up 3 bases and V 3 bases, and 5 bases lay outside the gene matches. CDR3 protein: CASSYDRGNYEQYF. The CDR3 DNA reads TGCGCCAGCAGCTATGACAGGGGTAACTACGAGCAGTACTTC.

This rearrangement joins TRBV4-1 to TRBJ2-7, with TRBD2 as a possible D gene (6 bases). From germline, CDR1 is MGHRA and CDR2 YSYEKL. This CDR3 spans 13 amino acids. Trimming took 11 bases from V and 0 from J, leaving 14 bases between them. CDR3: CASRDWSSYEQYF. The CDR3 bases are TGCGCCTCGCGGGACTGGAGCTCCTACGAGCAGTACTTC.

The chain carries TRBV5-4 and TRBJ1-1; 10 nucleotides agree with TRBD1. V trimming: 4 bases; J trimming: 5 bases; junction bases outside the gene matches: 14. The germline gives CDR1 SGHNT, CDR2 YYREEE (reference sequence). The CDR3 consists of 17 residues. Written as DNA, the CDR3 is TGTGCCAGCAGCCGTCCGGGACAGGGGCTACTGGGGACTGAAGCTTTCTTT. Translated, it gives CASSRPGQGLLGTEAFF.

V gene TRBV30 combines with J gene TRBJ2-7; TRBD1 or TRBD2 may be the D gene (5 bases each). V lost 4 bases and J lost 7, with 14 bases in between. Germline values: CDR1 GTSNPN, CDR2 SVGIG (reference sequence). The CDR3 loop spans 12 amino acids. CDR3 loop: CAWNRGTREQYF. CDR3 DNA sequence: TGTGCCTGGAACCGAGGGACGAGGGAGCAGTACTTC. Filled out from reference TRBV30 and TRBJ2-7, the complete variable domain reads SQTIHQWPATLVQPVGSPLSLECTVEGTSNPNLYWYRQAAGRGLQLLFYSVGIGQISSEVPQNLSASRPQDRQFILSSKKLLLSDSGFYLCAWNRGTREQYFGPGTRLTVT.

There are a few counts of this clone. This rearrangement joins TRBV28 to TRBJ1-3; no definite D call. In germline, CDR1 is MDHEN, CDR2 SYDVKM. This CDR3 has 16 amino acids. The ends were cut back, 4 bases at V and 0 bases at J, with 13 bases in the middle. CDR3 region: CASSSPGLSSGNTIYF. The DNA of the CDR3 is TGTGCCAGCAGTTCGCCCGGTCTTAGCTCTGGAAACACCATATATTTT.

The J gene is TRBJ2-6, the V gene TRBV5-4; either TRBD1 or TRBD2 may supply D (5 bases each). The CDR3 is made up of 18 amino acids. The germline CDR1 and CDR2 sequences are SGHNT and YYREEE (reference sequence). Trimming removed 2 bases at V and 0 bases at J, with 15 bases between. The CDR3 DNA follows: TGTGCCAGCAGCTTTTTTCTGGGTGGGGGCTCTGGGGCCAACGTCCTGACTTTC. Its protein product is CASSFFLGGGSGANVLTF.

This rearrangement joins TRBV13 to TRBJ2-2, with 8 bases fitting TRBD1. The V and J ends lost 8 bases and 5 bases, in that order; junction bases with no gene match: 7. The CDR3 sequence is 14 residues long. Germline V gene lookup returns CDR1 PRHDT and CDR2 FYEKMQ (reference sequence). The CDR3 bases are TGTGCCAGCCGGCCAGGGGGCATAACCGGGGAGCTGTTTTTT. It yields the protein CASRPGGITGELFF.

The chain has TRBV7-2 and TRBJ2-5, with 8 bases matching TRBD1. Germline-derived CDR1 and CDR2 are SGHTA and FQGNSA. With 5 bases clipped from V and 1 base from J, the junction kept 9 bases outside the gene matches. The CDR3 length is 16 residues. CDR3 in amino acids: CASSPRGGTGQETQYF. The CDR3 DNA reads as TGTGCCAGCAGCCCGAGGGGCGGGACAGGCCAAGAGACCCAGTACTTC.

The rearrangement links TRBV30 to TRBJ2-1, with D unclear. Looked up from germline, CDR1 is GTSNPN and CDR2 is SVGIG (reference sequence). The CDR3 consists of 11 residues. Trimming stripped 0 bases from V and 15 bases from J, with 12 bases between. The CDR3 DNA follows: TGTGCCTGGAGTGTGATTTCGGTTACGTTCTTC. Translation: CAWSVISVTFF.

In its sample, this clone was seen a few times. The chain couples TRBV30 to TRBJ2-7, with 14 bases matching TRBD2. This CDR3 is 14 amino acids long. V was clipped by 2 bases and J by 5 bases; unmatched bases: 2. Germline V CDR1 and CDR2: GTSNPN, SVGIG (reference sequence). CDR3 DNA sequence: TGTGCCTGGAGTTTGGGACTAGCGGGAGACGAGCAGTACTTC. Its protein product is CAWSLGLAGDEQYF.

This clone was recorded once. The CDR3 DNA reads as TGTGCCAGCAGCGTAGCCGCTAGCGGGAGAGGGGAGCTGTTTTTT. Its protein is CASSVAASGRGELFF. The rearrangement uses TRBV9 and TRBJ2-2, with 10 bases matching TRBD2. Germline CDR1 is SGDLS and CDR2 is YYNGEE. There are 15 residues in the CDR3. The ends lost 0 bases at V and 8 bases at J; junction bases unmatched: 4.